This TCR beta chain stems from a study of T cell changes during pregnancy in multiple sclerosis. Germline assignment: CDR1 SGHDT and CDR2 YYEEEE. There are 16 residues in the CDR3. The ends were cut back, 3 bases at V and 1 base at J, with 17 bases in the middle. Profiling relied on immunoSEQ multiplex PCR, and the TCRdb table lists in-frame clones only, not all of them. The repertoire consists of about 85,000 clones, with roughly 90% occurring once and the leading ten covering approximately 2.4%. Here the sequenced sample was peripheral blood, taken in the first trimester of pregnancy. The source of this sequence is a female donor with multiple sclerosis, enrolled in a pregnancy study. The chain couples TRBV5-6 to TRBJ2-7, with a possible D match to TRBD1 (6 bases). CDR3 loop: CASSSQRLTGSYEQYF. CDR3 nucleotides: TGTGCCAGCAGCTCACAGAGACTAACAGGGTCCTACGAGCAGTACTTC.